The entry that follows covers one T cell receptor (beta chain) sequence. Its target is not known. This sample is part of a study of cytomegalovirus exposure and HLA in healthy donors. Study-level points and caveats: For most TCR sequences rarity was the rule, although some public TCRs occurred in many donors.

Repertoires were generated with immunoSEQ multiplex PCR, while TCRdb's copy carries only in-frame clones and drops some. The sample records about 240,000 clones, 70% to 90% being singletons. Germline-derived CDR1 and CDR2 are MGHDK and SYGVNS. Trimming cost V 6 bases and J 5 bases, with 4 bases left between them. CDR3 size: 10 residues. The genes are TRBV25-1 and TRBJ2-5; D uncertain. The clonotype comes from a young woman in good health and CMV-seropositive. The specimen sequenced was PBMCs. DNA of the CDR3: TGTGCCAGCAGCTACGAGACCCAGTACTTC. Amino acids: CASSYETQYF.